This TCR beta chain was retrieved from a study of blood T cell repertoires in COVID-19. This clone was seen just once. TCRdb's copy holds only in-frame clones and misses some; the assay was immunoSEQ multiplex PCR. Altogether about 130,000 clones are present, about 85% being singletons, with the ten largest covering less than 8.5%. The TCR originated in a man of 80 years or more with active or convalescent COVID-19. The sample consisted of peripheral blood.

CDR3 bases: TGTGCCAGCAGTTCCGGGACAGGGCCTGGAAACACCATATATTTT. Protein product: CASSSGTGPGNTIYF. This rearrangement joins TRBV6-5 to TRBJ1-3; 9 bases are shared with TRBD1. Unmatched junction bases numbered 3, after V lost 4 bases and J lost 2 bases. The CDR3 length is 15 residues. Germline assignment: CDR1 MNHEY and CDR2 SVGAGI.